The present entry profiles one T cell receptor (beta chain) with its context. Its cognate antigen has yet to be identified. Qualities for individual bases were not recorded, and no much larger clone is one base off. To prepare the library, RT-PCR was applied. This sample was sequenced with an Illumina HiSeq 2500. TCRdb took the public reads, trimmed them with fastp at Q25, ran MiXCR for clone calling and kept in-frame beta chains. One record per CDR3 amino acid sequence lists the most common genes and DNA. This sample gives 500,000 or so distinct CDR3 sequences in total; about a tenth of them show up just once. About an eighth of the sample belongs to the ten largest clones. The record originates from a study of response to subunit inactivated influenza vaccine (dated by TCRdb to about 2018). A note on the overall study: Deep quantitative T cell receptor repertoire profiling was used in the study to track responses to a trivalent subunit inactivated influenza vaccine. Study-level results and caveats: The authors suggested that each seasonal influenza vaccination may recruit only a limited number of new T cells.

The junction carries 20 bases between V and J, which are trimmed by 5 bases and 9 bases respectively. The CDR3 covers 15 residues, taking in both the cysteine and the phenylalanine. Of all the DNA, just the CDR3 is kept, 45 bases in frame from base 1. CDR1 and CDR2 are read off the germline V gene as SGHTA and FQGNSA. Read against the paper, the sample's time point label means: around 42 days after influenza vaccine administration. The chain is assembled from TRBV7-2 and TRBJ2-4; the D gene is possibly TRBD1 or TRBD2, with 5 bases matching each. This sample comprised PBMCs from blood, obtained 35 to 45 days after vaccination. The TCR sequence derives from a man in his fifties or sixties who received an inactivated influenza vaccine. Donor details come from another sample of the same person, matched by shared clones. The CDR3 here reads CASSPPGRKRGIQYF. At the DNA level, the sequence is TGTGCCAGCAGCCCGCCGGGGAGAAAGAGGGGCATTCAGTACTTC.